Detailed here is one T cell receptor beta chain. Its matching antigen is unknown. This entry comes from a study of shared clonotypes between healthy human individuals. General study findings and limits: The study sampled only blood, and tissue repertoires likely differ. A generally larger estimated richness was seen in naive subsets than in memory subsets.

All the donors were Caucasian adults who lived in Nashville, Tennessee. The CD4+ fraction was divided into a CD45RA+ naive subset and a CD45RA-negative memory subset. Sequencing used immunoSEQ multiplex PCR; TCRdb keeps in-frame clones, though not all of them. Of roughly 1,500,000 clones in the sample, approximately 98.5% were seen once. V gave up 8 bases and J gave up 4 bases, with 17 bases separating them. CDR1 is MGHDK, CDR2 SYGVNS, per germline. The CDR3 covers 15 residues. The chain combines TRBV25-1 with TRBJ2-2; D is undetermined. This sequence originates from a man younger than 45 in good health. Sequencing was done on a sample of naive CD4+ T cells sorted from blood. Documented subset: CD45RA+ positively selected. CDR3 residues: CASGPIGKSTGELFF. For the CDR3, the DNA is TGTGCCAGCGGACCCATCGGCAAGTCCACCGGGGAGCTGTTTTTT.